This entry concerns a single T cell receptor (beta chain). The assay was immunoSEQ multiplex PCR, and TCRdb's table has in-frame clones only and misses some. The sample has about 150,000 clones, 93% seen once; the top ten hold 2.4%. The sample originates from a study of control samples from healthy donors and cancer patients. V was clipped by 5 bases and J by 6 bases; unmatched bases: 4. CDR3 size: 15 residues. The germline V gene has CDR1 LNHDA and CDR2 SQIVND (reference sequence). Sequenced: blood. The sequence came from a man aged 45-60 years in good health. This rearrangement joins TRBV19 to TRBJ2-1; 13 bases map to TRBD2. CDR3 residues: CASSRTSGGANEQFF. CDR3 bases: TGTGCCAGTAGTCGGACTAGCGGGGGTGCCAATGAGCAGTTCTTC.